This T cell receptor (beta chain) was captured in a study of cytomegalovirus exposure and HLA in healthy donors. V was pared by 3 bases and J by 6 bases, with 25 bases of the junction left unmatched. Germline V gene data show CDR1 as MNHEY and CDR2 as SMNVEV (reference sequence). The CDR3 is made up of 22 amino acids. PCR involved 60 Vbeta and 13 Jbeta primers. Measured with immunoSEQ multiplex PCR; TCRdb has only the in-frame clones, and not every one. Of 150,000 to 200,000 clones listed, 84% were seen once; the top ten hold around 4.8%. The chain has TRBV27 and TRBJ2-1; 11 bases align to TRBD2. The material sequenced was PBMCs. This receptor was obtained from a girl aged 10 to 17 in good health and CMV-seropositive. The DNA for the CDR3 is TGTGCCAGCAGTTTCCTACCCCCCCCGGCCTGGGTAGCGGGGGGGCGTGGCAATGAGCAGTTCTTC. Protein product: CASSFLPPPAWVAGGRGNEQFF.